This TCR beta chain comes out of a study of blood T cell repertoires in COVID-19 (dated by TCRdb to the early 2020s). Looking at the study overall: Samples from collaborators originated in the United States, Italy and Spain and spanned both the acute and convalescent phases of COVID-19. Subjects who had been exposed to COVID-19, were actively infected with it, or had recovered from it provided the deeply sampled blood TCRbeta repertoires that made up the dataset. Samples were obtained from the ongoing ImmuneRACE study (first 160 participants) and from about 1,300 subjects provided by 6 global collaborators. Sample metadata almost always included a de-identified subject ID, COVID-19 status, age in years and sex. The prospective study material was composed of cDNA or gDNA derived from T cells, B-cell-depleted T cells, or PBMCs. HLA class I and class II types, where available, came from metadata supplied by the sample provider rather than from assay-based typing. The repertoires were made available in a free public database intended to serve as a resource for research on the immune response to SARS-CoV-2. Findings and caveats that apply to the study as a whole: The quantity of clinical and demographic metadata differed by source and by participant and was supplied without curation.

The immunoSEQ Assay, a bias-controlled multiplex PCR, was used to amplify TCRbeta CDR3 regions from genomic DNA. In the source study's methods: The number of nucleated cells in each sample was estimated from the amplification of reference gene primers within the assay. Sequence reads were collapsed and filtered to measure the absolute abundance of every unique TCRbeta CDR3 rearrangement. Productive Simpson clonality was computed per sample as the square root of Simpson's diversity index over productive rearrangements. TCRdb retrieved this table from immuneACCESS and kept in-frame rearrangements only. Not all clones are present; in checked studies, unresolved V genes account for under half, and no reason is known for the remainder. V, J and clone size are taken as reported in that table, and D and trimming were inferred from the DNA itself. The sample yields about 250,000 clones; around 86% were counted once. The ten largest clones take up 5.5% to 6.5% of the sample.

CDR1 and CDR2 are read off the germline V gene as SGHDT and YYEEEE. V ends up 2 bases short and J 1 base short, with an unmatched junction base count of 6. Counted from cysteine to phenylalanine, this CDR3 has 17 amino acids. CDR3 DNA is the only sequence kept; it has 51 bases, read in frame from the first base. This clone showed up just once. The clone's antigen remains unknown. The record has no base qualities; no much larger clone is one base away. In Seattle, one collaborating source enrolled patients while the infection was active and tracked those patients longitudinally over the course of disease. The collaborating institutions used their own protocols to collect whole blood in K2EDTA tubes. For TCRbeta analysis, collaborators shipped samples as frozen whole blood, isolated PBMCs, or DNA extracted from either of those sample types.

The chain is made from TRBV5-6 and TRBJ1-4, with 9 middle bases fitting TRBD1. The sequenced material came from peripheral blood. The clonotype comes from a woman of 80 years or more with COVID-19, enrolled during active disease. The CDR3: CASSFTGQGLTNEKLFF. The nucleotides read TGTGCCAGCAGCTTCACGGGACAGGGATTAACTAATGAAAAACTGTTTTTT.